The source of this TCR beta chain is a study of molecular identifiers for immune sequencing clone quantification (dated by TCRdb to between 2018 and 2020). In the study overall: In a replicate experiment, RNA from around 18,000 or 91,000 naive CD8 T cells was split into five aliquots, four of which were sequenced. This methods study benchmarked molecular-identifier clustering-based TCR repertoire sequencing (MIDCIRS) and TCR RNA copy counting, using CD8 T cells to do so.

Results the study describes overall, beyond this receptor: Modeling gave approximately 3 recovered TCR RNA copies per cell versus 7.5 to 10 by digital PCR, implying approximately 30% capture efficiency. Spiked-in Jurkat TCR RNA equal to a single cell's worth was reported to be detectable even within 1,100,000 naive CD8 T cells. When barcode sub-clustering was omitted, TCR diversity was inflated by chimeric consensus sequences, with chimeras reaching as high as 47%. Naive libraries contained spiked-in Jurkat TCR RNA (10 copies' worth), which is not part of the donor repertoire. Highly expanded clone sizes could be underestimated because identical TCR molecules may share a barcode. In CMV-specific effector cells, clones with more than 20 RNA copies contained over 97% of molecules, whereas in naive cells such clones contained under 1% of molecules.

Libraries of naive CD8 T cells were generated from roughly 18,000 to 920,000 sorted cells, with 10%, 30% or 50% of the purified RNA used. Naive CD8 T cells were FACS-sorted as CD8+CD4-CCR7+CD45RA+ on a BD FACSAria II into RLT Plus buffer. Ten to eleven TCR copies' worth of Jurkat RNA were spiked into roughly 19,000-1,000,000 naive CD8 T cell samples to test detection sensitivity. CD8 T cells were enriched with RosetteSep CD8+ T Cell Enrichment Cocktail and Ficoll-Paque, followed by ACK red cell lysis. This clonotype turned up a few times. Its antigen is still unknown. No much larger clone exists at a distance of one base, and base qualities are not known. The library was generated by PCR. The sequencer was a NextSeq 500. Preparation of bulk TCR libraries followed a previously described approach, with the TCR primers listed in Table S5. Purification of total RNA was performed with the Qiagen AllPrep DNA/RNA kit. Before analysis, reads from multiple sequencing runs of one library were combined. For the original study's pipeline: Only reads with exact TCR constant sequence were kept, trimmed to 150 nt, and grouped by their 12-nt molecular barcodes. Reads in each barcode group were sub-clustered using a 15% Levenshtein threshold, and a quality-weighted consensus sequence was built for each RNA molecule. Non-functional sequences were discarded, and so were lower-count sequences lying one edit away from another sequence. Based on a fit of two negative binomial distributions, barcode sub-clusters having less than 20% of the maximum read count were discarded. TCRdb reanalyzed the raw reads on its own, using fastp at Q25 for trimming and MiXCR for clone calling, and kept in-frame beta chains. Rows merge per CDR3 protein into single entries with the most common DNA and genes. The V and J calls shown here were made by TCRdb, not taken from the authors' results. A total of approximately 320,000 distinct CDR3 sequences appear in this sample, 24% of them only once. The biggest ten clones account for 0.65% to 0.75% of the sample.

The germline V gene (reference sequence) specifies SGHKS as CDR1 and YYEKEE as CDR2. Trimming costs V 6 bases and J 4 bases, and their ends lie 13 bases apart. The CDR3 sequence holds 14 residues, the cysteine and phenylalanine included. Only the CDR3 region is kept as DNA, spanning 42 bases read in frame from base 1. The chain is assembled from TRBV5-5 and TRBJ2-2, with TRBD2 perhaps the D gene, on 7 matching bases. Sequenced sample: naive CD8+ T cells from blood, with Jurkat cell RNA spiked in. Taken with the paper, the label for cell subset or site translates to: FACS-sorted CD8+CD4-CCR7+CD45RA+ naive T cells. This sequence was found in a human donor in good health. Some libraries in this study had Jurkat cell RNA spiked in. The base sequence is TGTGCCAGCATCCTGAGGGGGGGCACCGGGGAGCTGTTTTTT. This sequence encodes CASILRGGTGELFF.